Listed below are T cell receptor beta chains from one sample, sequenced in a study of blood T cell repertoires in COVID-19. Produced via immunoSEQ multiplex PCR; TCRdb's table is partial and in-frame only. The profile shows just over 90,000 clones, 85% to 90% of them singletons. The source material was peripheral blood. The receptors derive from a human donor with active COVID-19. The donor label of this sample is uncertain. CDR3s include the opening cysteine and the closing phenylalanine or tryptophan.

j_gene: TRBJ2-2; v_gene: TRBV11-3; CDR3aa: CASSAAGAATGELFF
j_gene: TRBJ2-1; v_gene: TRBV5-1; CDR3aa: CASRAGGAISYNEQFF
j_gene: TRBJ2-7; v_gene: TRBV5-1; CDR3aa: CASGHRQGYEQYF
j_gene: TRBJ2-7; v_gene: TRBV25-1; CDR3aa: CASGGQGAFRLNEQYF
j_gene: TRBJ2-1; v_gene: TRBV4-3; CDR3aa: CASSVTTGAFYNEQFF
j_gene: TRBJ1-1; v_gene: TRBV29-1; CDR3aa: CSGSGVLSVTEAFF
j_gene: TRBJ2-7; v_gene: TRBV3-1/TRBV3-2; CDR3aa: CASSQGARGEQYF
j_gene: TRBJ1-2; v_gene: TRBV5-1; CDR3aa: CASSPLRTGSLRYGYTF
j_gene: TRBJ2-3; v_gene: TRBV29-1; CDR3aa: CSVRLGDTQYF
j_gene: TRBJ1-4; v_gene: TRBV4-1; CDR3aa: CASSQDWGVASEKLFF
j_gene: TRBJ2-1; v_gene: TRBV6-2/TRBV6-3; CDR3aa: CASSKLAGGPPEQFF
j_gene: TRBJ2-7; v_gene: TRBV7-2; CDR3aa: CASSPTRGGYEQYF
j_gene: TRBJ2-1; v_gene: TRBV10-1; CDR3aa: CASSGMGLAGGPMDEQFF
j_gene: TRBJ2-5; v_gene: TRBV7-9; CDR3aa: CASSFTTSQETQYF
j_gene: TRBJ1-5; v_gene: TRBV6-1; CDR3aa: CASSEQANQPQHF
j_gene: TRBJ2-3; v_gene: TRBV4-1; CDR3aa: CASRQTTTDTQYF